Below, 32 T cell receptor beta chains from the same sample are listed, as sequenced in a study of molecular identifiers for immune sequencing clone quantification. TCRdb re-called the PCR reads through MiXCR, storing one row per CDR3 protein. The sample has under 800,000 distinct CDR3 sequences, 25% seen once. Sequenced input: naive CD8+ T cells from blood, with Jurkat cell RNA spiked in. Subset reported: FACS-sorted CD8+CD4-CCR7+CD45RA+ naive T cells. These receptors originate from a human donor in good health. Some libraries in this study had Jurkat cell RNA spiked in.

This clonotype appeared a few times. The rearrangement joins TRBV14 to TRBJ2-2, with unresolved D. Germline V CDR1 and CDR2: SGHDN, FVKESK. V dropped 1 base and J dropped 4 bases, with 7 bases sitting between them. This CDR3 comprises 14 residues. The CDR3 here is CASSQVGITGELFF. The CDR3 coding sequence is TGTGCCAGCAGCCAAGTGGGCATCACCGGGGAGCTGTTTTTT.

The genes are TRBV5-6 and TRBJ2-3, with TRBD1 identical over 8 bases. Trimming removed 2 bases from V and 1 base from J; junction bases left unmatched: 9. The CDR3 extends over 17 amino acids. Germline V CDR1 and CDR2: SGHDT, YYEEEE. The DNA for the CDR3 is TGTGCCAGCAGCTTCGACGGGACAGGTATTCGCACAGATACGCAGTATTTT. Its translation is CASSFDGTGIRTDTQYF.

The chain carries TRBV13 and TRBJ2-7; maybe TRBD2 (5 bases). The germline V gene encodes CDR1 PRHDT and CDR2 FYEKMQ (reference sequence). Deletions cut 5 bases from V and 7 bases from J, with 18 bases between. This CDR3 has 14 amino acids. The CDR3 region has the DNA TGTGCCAGCAGCCCTCAGGACGGGAATTGGGAGCAGTACTTC. It encodes CASSPQDGNWEQYF.

In regard to this clonotype: This could be a read error, since a much larger clone is one nucleotide away. V and J are TRBV12-3 or TRBV12-4 and TRBJ2-3; no firm D call. Trimming left V 3 bases short and J 6 bases short, with 13 bases between. This CDR3 contains 14 residues. The CDR3 is CASSFEGPMDTQYF. Here the CDR3 DNA reads TGTGCCAGCAGTTTCGAAGGCCCGATGGATACGCAGTATTTT.

Notes on this clonotype: Given the absence of the conserved phenylalanine or tryptophan at the CDR3 end, a read error is likely. The chain employs TRBV29-1 and TRBJ2-7; 10 nucleotides match TRBD1. Losses at the gene ends were 3 bases for V and 4 bases for J; bases not matched to a gene: 9. Germline V gene data show CDR1 as SQVTM and CDR2 as ANQGSEA. The CDR3 length is 15 residues. This CDR3 reads CSVESTGGNPYEQYL. In DNA form, the CDR3 reads TGCAGCGTTGAGTCGACAGGGGGCAATCCGTACGAGCAGTACCTC.

To note about this clonotype: The junction departs from the called germline gene at one end, perhaps through a read error. The J gene is TRBJ2-3, the V gene TRBV4-1; maybe TRBD2 (6 bases). This CDR3 contains 18 residues. CDR1 MGHRA and CDR2 YSYEKL come from the germline V gene. In nucleotides, the CDR3 is TGCGCCAGCGGCCAAGCTCCATTCCGGGGCGGGGGCACAGATACGCAGTATTTT. It yields the protein CASGQAPFRGGGTDTQYF.

This clonotype has only a few counts. The J gene is TRBJ1-2, the V gene TRBV6-5; D may be TRBD1 (5 bases). Germline values: CDR1 MNHEY, CDR2 SVGAGI. V gave up 5 bases and J gave up 8 bases, with 15 bases separating them. There are 13 residues in the CDR3. CDR3 nucleotides: TGTGCCAGCAGTCCGGGACTTGATCGAGGCTACACCTTC. Translated, it gives CASSPGLDRGYTF.

This chain links TRBV7-6 with TRBJ2-2; TRBD1 aligns across 7 bases. Looked up from germline, CDR1 is SGHVS and CDR2 is FNYEAQ. The V and J ends lost 1 base and 3 bases, in that order; junction bases with no gene match: 8. The CDR3 spans 17 residues. The CDR3 coding sequence is TGTGCCAGCAGCTTAGGGTTCCCGCAGGGGGACACCGGGGAGCTGTTTTTT. Its protein product is CASSLGFPQGDTGELFF.

The rearrangement uses TRBV4-2 and TRBJ2-7, with D uncertain. V was cut by 0 bases and J by 0 bases, with 9 bases left in between. The CDR3 is 15 residues long. The germline CDR1 and CDR2 sequences are LGHNA and YNFKEQ. This CDR3 reads CASSQDSESSYEQYF. As DNA, the CDR3 is TGTGCCAGCAGCCAAGATTCTGAGAGCTCCTACGAGCAGTACTTC.

This clonotype occurred many times. The chain carries TRBV28 and TRBJ2-2, with D perhaps TRBD1 (6 bases). This CDR3 spans 17 amino acids. V was shortened by 3 bases and J by 5 bases, with 19 bases between the two germline ends. Looked up from germline, CDR1 is MDHEN and CDR2 is SYDVKM. The CDR3 loop is CASSFATGWGFTGELFF. The CDR3 region has the DNA TGTGCCAGCAGTTTTGCTACAGGGTGGGGATTTACCGGGGAGCTGTTTTTT.

In regard to this clonotype: The junction does not match germline at one end; this may be a read error. V is TRBV5-3 and J is TRBJ2-7; D is perhaps TRBD1 (6 bases). TRBV5-3 belongs to the ORF category, with a function that is uncertain. CDR3 length: 14 residues. CDR3 loop: CASSFPDSSYEQYF. CDR3 bases: TGTGCCAGCAGCTTTCCGGACAGCTCCTACGAGCAGTACTTC.

This clonotype was recorded many times. This rearrangement joins TRBV27 to TRBJ2-7; 10 nucleotides align to TRBD1. There are 14 residues in the CDR3. The germline V gene has CDR1 MNHEY and CDR2 SMNVEV (reference sequence). V dropped 6 bases and J dropped 7; count of bases not matched to a gene: 9. CDR3: CASSPGTGVAEQYF. CDR3 sequence (DNA): TGTGCCAGCAGCCCCGGGACAGGGGTAGCAGAGCAGTACTTC.

This clonotype showed up many times. J is TRBJ2-7 and V is TRBV5-5, with TRBD1 matching 7 bases. J gave up 0 bases and V 4 bases, and 4 bases lay outside the gene matches. Germline loops: CDR1 SGHKS, CDR2 YYEKEE (reference sequence). The CDR3 loop spans 14 amino acids. The CDR3 loop reads CASSADRSSYEQYF. The CDR3 region has the DNA TGTGCCAGCAGCGCGGACAGGAGCTCCTACGAGCAGTACTTC.

The CDR3 DNA reads TGTGCCAGCAGTTTAATGGGGATGGACACTGAAGCTTTCTTT. Translation gives CASSLMGMDTEAFF. J is TRBJ1-1 and V is TRBV28; no clear D gene. V was clipped by 2 bases and J by 3 bases, with 10 bases between them. CDR1 and CDR2 (germline): MDHEN, SYDVKM. The CDR3 sequence is 14 residues long.

Turning to this clonotype: A much more abundant neighbour one base away suggests this may be a read error. CDR3 protein: CASSQDQLGAYEHYF. CDR3 DNA sequence: TGCGCCAGCAGCCAAGATCAGCTAGGGGCGTACGAGCACTACTTC. This chain links TRBV4-1 with TRBJ2-7, with a possible D match to TRBD1 (5 bases). From germline, CDR1 is MGHRA and CDR2 YSYEKL. CDR3 length equals 15 residues.

The rearrangement joins TRBV4-1 to TRBJ2-1; tentative D call: TRBD1 (5 bases). Germline loops: CDR1 MGHRA, CDR2 YSYEKL. CDR3 length: 15 residues. V lost 3 bases, J lost 2 bases, and 11 bases lay in between. For the CDR3, the DNA is TGCGCCAGCAGCCACCAGGGTCTAACCTACAATGAGCAGTTCTTC. Encoded protein: CASSHQGLTYNEQFF.

This clonotype came up once. A much larger clone differs from this one at a single base, so this may be a read error. The V and J genes are TRBV5-1 and TRBJ1-1; D possibly corresponds to TRBD1 (5 bases). This CDR3 is built from 14 residues. Trimming took 4 bases from V and 3 from J, leaving 13 bases between them. CDR1 and CDR2 from the germline V gene are SGHRS and YFSETQ. The CDR3 sequence is CASSPDIMDTEAFF. CDR3 in DNA: TGCGCCAGCAGCCCGGACATAATGGACACTGAAGCTTTCTTT.

This clonotype was recorded many times. The chain joins TRBV29-1 to TRBJ2-2; 8 bases align to TRBD2. CDR1 and CDR2 from the germline V gene are SQVTM and ANQGSEA. The CDR3 covers 13 residues. Trimming removed 6 bases from V and 5 bases from J; junction bases left unmatched: 5. CDR3 sequence reads: CSVPGGWTGELFF. In DNA form, the CDR3 reads TGCAGCGTCCCGGGAGGGTGGACCGGGGAGCTGTTTTTT.

This clonotype was found many times. V and J are TRBV29-1 and TRBJ2-1; 11 nucleotides line up with TRBD2. Trimming at V came to 4 bases and at J to 9 bases, leaving 2 bases not matched to a gene. Per germline, CDR1 SQVTM and CDR2 ANQGSEA. The CDR3 has 12 residues. CDR3 sequence reads: CSVAGTSGEQFF. As DNA, the CDR3 is TGCAGCGTTGCCGGGACTAGCGGTGAGCAGTTCTTC.

In this sample, this clonotype turned up a few times. The gene calls are TRBV4-1 and TRBJ2-2; D is perhaps TRBD1 or TRBD2 (5 bases each). Trimming pared 3 bases from V and 2 bases from J, leaving 7 bases between. The CDR3 length is 14 residues. Looked up from germline, CDR1 is MGHRA and CDR2 is YSYEKL. The CDR3 nucleotides read TGCGCCAGCAGCCATGGGGGAAACACCGGGGAGCTGTTTTTT. Amino acids: CASSHGGNTGELFF.

The sample holds a few counts of this clonotype. The chain recombines TRBV28 with TRBJ1-1; possible D gene TRBD1, 5 bases. Trimming removed 4 bases at V and 0 bases at J, with 12 bases between. The CDR3 sequence is 15 residues long. Germline CDR1 reads MDHEN; CDR2 reads SYDVKM. The CDR3 loop reads CASSSRQRMNTEAFF. The CDR3, as DNA: TGTGCCAGCAGTTCCCGACAGAGGATGAACACTGAAGCTTTCTTT.

This clonotype was observed at least ten times. The rearrangement uses TRBV9 and TRBJ1-6; D is possibly TRBD1 (6 bases). The CDR3 loop spans 13 amino acids. Germline V gene sequence: CDR1 SGDLS, CDR2 YYNGEE. Trimming left V 2 bases short and J 10 bases short, with 10 bases between. The CDR3 is CASSVDGGSPLHF. The CDR3, as DNA: TGTGCCAGCAGCGTCGACGGGGGCTCACCCCTCCACTTT.

This clonotype was seen repeatedly, ten times or more. This sequence joins TRBV19 and TRBJ1-1; TRBD1 might be the D (6 bases). The V gene's germline CDR1 is LNHDA and CDR2 SQIVND (reference sequence). This CDR3 contains 15 residues. The V and J ends lost 1 base and 5 bases respectively, with 14 bases between them. CDR3 in DNA: TGTGCCAGTAGTATAGGTTCCAGGGGAGGAACTGAAGCTTTCTTT. Translated: CASSIGSRGGTEAFF.

A note on this clonotype: This clone may be a read error of a much larger clone one base away. V usage is TRBV6-2 or TRBV6-3 and J usage is TRBJ1-5, with D unresolved. The germline gives CDR1 MNHEY, CDR2 SVGEGT. This CDR3 region has 14 residues. V shed 6 bases and J shed 2 bases, with 11 bases lying between them. CDR3 protein: CASRPRGRNQPQHF. The CDR3 DNA is TGTGCCAGCAGGCCCAGAGGACGCAATCAGCCCCAGCATTTT.

This clonotype was found many times. The V call is TRBV6-5, the J call TRBJ1-4; D unresolved. The CDR3 is 14 residues long. V was clipped by 3 bases and J by 7 bases, with 12 bases between them. CDR1 and CDR2 (germline): MNHEY, SVGAGI. CDR3 in DNA: TGTGCCAGCAGTTATCGGGCCTTTCCTGAAAAACTGTTTTTT. Protein product: CASSYRAFPEKLFF.

This clonotype was detected a few times. The chain carries TRBV2 and TRBJ2-1; 12 bases match TRBD2. The germline V gene has CDR1 SNHLY and CDR2 FYNNEI. Trimming at V came to 9 bases and at J to 5 bases, leaving 8 bases not matched to a gene. CDR3 size: 15 residues. DNA for the CDR3: TGTGCCAGGACGGGACTAGCGGGTCCAGACAATGAGCAGTTCTTC. Translated: CARTGLAGPDNEQFF.

This clonotype was observed many times. The chain carries TRBV7-8 and TRBJ2-7; 7 nucleotides align to TRBD2. The V and J ends lost 4 bases and 6 bases, in that order; junction bases with no gene match: 9. CDR1 SGHVS and CDR2 FQNEAQ come from the germline V gene. This CDR3 has 14 amino acids. The CDR3 here is CASSSRGLSFEQYF. The CDR3 DNA is TGTGCCAGCAGCTCGAGGGGACTATCATTCGAGCAGTACTTC. Together with reference TRBV7-8 and TRBJ2-7, the CDR3 gives the full variable domain: GAGVSQSPRYKVAKRGQDVALRCDPISGHVSLFWYQQALGQGPEFLTYFQNEAQLDKSGLPSDRFFAERPEGSVSTLKIQRTQQEDSAVYLCASSSRGLSFEQYFGPGTRLTVT.

This clonotype was seen only a few times. The chain links TRBV6-2 or TRBV6-3 to TRBJ2-5; TRBD2 matches at 12 bases. This CDR3 comprises 17 residues. Germline V gives CDR1 MNHEY, CDR2 SVGEGT. V was clipped by 2 bases and J by 7 bases; unmatched bases: 11. The CDR3 region is CASSYGFSSGGAGTQYF. The DNA for the CDR3 is TGTGCCAGCAGTTACGGTTTTTCTAGCGGGGGGGCCGGGACCCAGTACTTC.

The chain links TRBV6-2 or TRBV6-3 to TRBJ1-2; D call uncertain. The CDR3 is made up of 13 amino acids. The V end was cut by 2 bases, the J end by 2 bases, with 6 bases between. Germline-derived CDR1 and CDR2 are MNHEY and SVGEGT. DNA of the CDR3: TGTGCCAGCAGTTACGGACTAAACTATGGCTACACCTTC. It specifies CASSYGLNYGYTF.

This clonotype was counted many times. This chain uses TRBV29-1 with TRBJ1-1; tentatively, D is TRBD1 (5 bases). Trimming left V 4 bases short and J 1 base short, with 10 bases between. The CDR3 spans 13 residues. Per germline, CDR1 SQVTM and CDR2 ANQGSEA. The CDR3 nucleotides are TGCAGCGTTGGGGGGTCAGAGAACACTGAAGCTTTCTTT. This translates into CSVGGSENTEAFF.

This clonotype was recorded many times. This sequence joins TRBV29-1 and TRBJ2-7, with D perhaps TRBD1 (6 bases). V was clipped by 6 bases and J by 4 bases, with 19 bases between them. This CDR3 is 14 amino acids long. CDR1 and CDR2 (germline): SQVTM, ANQGSEA. The CDR3 loop reads CSVPPGQGFYEQYF. Here the CDR3 DNA reads TGCAGCGTACCCCCGGGACAAGGATTTTACGAGCAGTACTTC.

This chain joins TRBV19 and TRBJ2-7, with 9 bases matching TRBD1. V shed 7 bases, J shed 5 bases, and the junction held 6 bases outside the gene matches. The CDR3 sequence is 13 residues long. Germline values: CDR1 LNHDA, CDR2 SQIVND (reference sequence). Here the CDR3 DNA reads TGTGCCAGTAATATCTACAGGGGGCACGAGCAGTACTTC. Residues: CASNIYRGHEQYF.